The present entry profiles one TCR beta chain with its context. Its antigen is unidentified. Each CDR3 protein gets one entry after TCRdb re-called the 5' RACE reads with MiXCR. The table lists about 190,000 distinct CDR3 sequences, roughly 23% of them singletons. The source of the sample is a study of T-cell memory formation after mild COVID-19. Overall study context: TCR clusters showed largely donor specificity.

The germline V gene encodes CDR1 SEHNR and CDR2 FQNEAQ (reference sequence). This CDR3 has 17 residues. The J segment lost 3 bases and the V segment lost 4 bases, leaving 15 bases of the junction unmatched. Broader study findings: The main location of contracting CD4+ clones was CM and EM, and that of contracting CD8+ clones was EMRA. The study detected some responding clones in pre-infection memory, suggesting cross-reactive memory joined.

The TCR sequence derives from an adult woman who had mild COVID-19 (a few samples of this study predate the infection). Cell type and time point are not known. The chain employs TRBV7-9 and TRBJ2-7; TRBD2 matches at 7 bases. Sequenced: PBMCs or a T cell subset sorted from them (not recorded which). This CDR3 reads CASSSGLSGAPIYEQYF. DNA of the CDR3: TGTGCCAGCAGCTCCGGTTTGAGCGGGGCGCCGATCTACGAGCAGTACTTC.